Shown below are 23 T cell receptor beta chains from a single sample sequenced in a study of T cell responses to AZD1222 COVID-19 vaccine. TCRdb's copy holds only in-frame clones and misses some; the assay was immunoSEQ multiplex PCR. This table holds about 86,000 clones, around 87% found once. Here the sequenced sample was peripheral blood, taken 28 days after the second AZD1222 dose. The receptors come from an adult who received the AZD1222 COVID-19 vaccine.

V is TRBV3-1 (or the pseudogene TRBV3-2) and J is TRBJ1-2; the D gene is possibly TRBD1 (5 bases). From germline, CDR1 is LGHDT and CDR2 YNNKEL (reference sequence). The CDR3 is 13 amino acids. V was trimmed by 4 bases and J by 2 bases, leaving 8 bases between them. Written as DNA, the CDR3 is TGTGCCAGCAGCCCGACAGAAAACTATGGCTACACCTTC. Protein product: CASSPTENYGYTF.

The V gene is TRBV21-1, the J gene TRBJ2-5; the table assigns TRBD1, which was not confirmed against the DNA. TRBV21-1 is a listed pseudogene. CDR3 size: 15 residues. The CDR3 loop reads CASSKRGTAQETQYF. CDR3 DNA: TGTGCCAGCAGCAAAAGGGGGACAGCCCAAGAGACCCAGTACTTC.

The chain couples TRBV19 to TRBJ2-7; maybe TRBD1 (5 bases). The CDR3 length is 14 residues. Trimming removed 6 bases at V and 1 base at J, with 13 bases between. Looked up from germline, CDR1 is LNHDA and CDR2 is SQIVND (reference sequence). The CDR3: CASSASGSSYEQYF. The CDR3 region has the DNA TGTGCCAGTAGCGCCTCAGGGTCTTCCTACGAGCAGTACTTC.

The chain joins TRBV4-2 to TRBJ2-1; TRBD1 aligns across 10 bases. The junction had 8 bases not matched to a gene; V was cut back by 5 bases and J by 4 bases. The CDR3 is 16 residues long. Germline CDR1 is LGHNA and CDR2 is YNFKEQ. The CDR3 sequence is CASSFGPGQGYNEQFF. The CDR3 DNA follows: TGTGCCAGCAGCTTTGGACCGGGACAGGGGTACAATGAGCAGTTCTTC.

The rearrangement uses TRBV5-1 and TRBJ1-2; D is perhaps TRBD1 (5 bases). Germline values: CDR1 SGHRS, CDR2 YFSETQ. Trimming shortened V by 0 bases and J by 6 bases, and 15 bases separated the two germline ends. The CDR3 has 15 amino acids. The CDR3 region is CASSLDWGDVDGYTF. The CDR3 DNA reads as TGCGCCAGCAGCTTGGACTGGGGGGATGTAGATGGCTACACCTTC.

This chain connects TRBV10-3 to TRBJ2-7, with TRBD2 matching over 7 bases. V lost 6 bases to trimming and J lost 6 bases; unmatched junction nucleotides: 2. The length of the CDR3 is 11 residues. Germline lookup yields CDR1 ENHRY and CDR2 SYGVKD. The CDR3 DNA reads as TGTGCCATCAGGAGGGAGGGCGAGCAGTACTTC. It translates to CAIRREGEQYF.

This sequence joins TRBV12-3 or TRBV12-4 and TRBJ1-3; D may be TRBD1 (6 bases). The CDR3 runs 13 residues. The V gene lost 5 bases and the J gene lost 6 bases, with 11 bases spanning the gap. CDR3 DNA sequence: TGTGCCAGCAGTGCTGGGACATTAAACACCATATATTTT. Translation: CASSAGTLNTIYF.

This chain links TRBV6-6 with TRBJ1-4; D ambiguous. Deletions cut 5 bases from V and 6 bases from J, with 28 bases between. This CDR3 contains 19 residues. Germline values: CDR1 MNHNY, CDR2 SVGAGI (reference sequence). CDR3 amino acids: CASSRPMGRAQDFDEKLFF. The CDR3 DNA sequence: TGTGCCAGCAGTCGCCCTATGGGTAGGGCGCAAGACTTTGATGAAAAACTGTTTTTT.

Of note for this clone: This may stem from a read error, because a much larger clone lies one nucleotide away. Other nucleotide sequences in the sample specify the same CDR3. This chain links TRBV25-1 with TRBJ2-1; D call uncertain. Trimming cost V 2 bases and J 9 bases, with 8 bases left between them. Germline V gene sequence: CDR1 MGHDK, CDR2 SYGVNS. The CDR3 runs 12 residues. Here the CDR3 reads CASSEPGIEQFF. The CDR3 region has the DNA TGTGCCAGCAGTGAACCCGGAATTGAGCAGTTCTTC.

The CDR3 nucleotides read TGTGCCAGCAGCTTACCGTACAGGGGCCCTAACTATGGCTACACCTTC. Protein product: CASSLPYRGPNYGYTF. The chain carries TRBV11-2 and TRBJ1-2; 7 bases are a match to TRBD1. The V gene end was trimmed by 2 bases and the J gene end by 0 bases; junction bases not matched to a gene: 6. Germline V gene sequence: CDR1 SGHAT, CDR2 FQNNGV. This CDR3 has 16 amino acids.

The gene calls are TRBV19 and TRBJ1-3; no reliable D call. Trimming shortened V by 6 bases and J by 8 bases, and 8 bases separated the two germline ends. CDR1 and CDR2 (germline): LNHDA, SQIVND (reference sequence). The CDR3 is 11 amino acids. CDR3 DNA sequence: TGTGCCAGTAGGGGTGCAGACACCATATATTTT. Its protein product is CASRGADTIYF.

This clone came up a few times. The rearrangement uses TRBV5-4 and TRBJ1-5; the match to TRBD1 covers 7 bases. This CDR3 has 14 residues. The germline gives CDR1 SGHNT, CDR2 YYREEE (reference sequence). Trimming removed 4 bases from V and 1 base from J; junction bases left unmatched: 2. Here the CDR3 reads CASSQGQSNQPQHF. In DNA, the CDR3 is TGTGCCAGCAGCCAGGGACAGAGCAATCAGCCCCAGCATTTT. Complete variable domain (other parts from reference TRBV5-4 and TRBJ1-5): ETGVTQSPTHLIKTRGQQVTLRCSSQSGHNTVSWYQQALGQGPQFIFQYYREEENGRGNFPPRFSGLQFPNYSSELNVNALELDDSALYLCASSQGQSNQPQHFGDGTRLSIL.

The V call is TRBV6-1, the J call TRBJ2-1; 7 bases are a match to TRBD1. Germline V CDR1 and CDR2: MNHNS, SASEGT. The length of the CDR3 is 14 residues. V dropped 3 bases and J dropped 4; count of bases not matched to a gene: 3. CDR3 coding DNA: TGTGCCAGCAGTGAGTTGGGACAGTACAATGAGCAGTTCTTC. Protein sequence: CASSELGQYNEQFF.

The chain joins TRBV4-2 to TRBJ1-6; D is perhaps TRBD1 (5 bases). The CDR3 consists of 17 residues. Germline V lookup: CDR1 LGHNA, CDR2 YNFKEQ. Between the trimmed V and J ends, which lost 1 base and 0 bases, there was a span of 10 bases. In DNA, the CDR3 is TGTGCCAGCAGCCAAGCGGGGCAGAGCTCCTATAATTCACCCCTCCACTTT. It codes for CASSQAGQSSYNSPLHF.

This clone has a handful of counts. The V call is TRBV27, the J call TRBJ1-3, with D possibly TRBD1 on 5 matching bases. V was clipped by 8 bases and J by 4 bases, with 18 bases between them. There are 15 residues in the CDR3. Germline CDR1 reads MNHEY; CDR2 reads SMNVEV (reference sequence). The CDR3 coding sequence is TGTGCCAGCCGACCCGGGACGTCGGCGGGAAACACCATATATTTT. It yields the protein CASRPGTSAGNTIYF.

J is TRBJ2-3 and V is TRBV7-9, with D perhaps matching TRBD1 (7 bases). Trimming left V 6 bases short and J 4 bases short, with 14 bases between. The CDR3 is 14 residues long. In germline, CDR1 is SEHNR, CDR2 FQNEAQ (reference sequence). CDR3 sequence (DNA): TGTGCCAGCAGGGCGGGACAGCCCTCAGATACGCAGTATTTT. Residues: CASRAGQPSDTQYF.

The rearrangement uses TRBV4-3 and TRBJ2-7, with D tentatively TRBD1 or TRBD2 (6 bases each). The V gene lost 4 bases and the J gene lost 2 bases, with 12 bases spanning the gap. Germline CDR1 is LGHNA and CDR2 is YSLEER. The CDR3 is 14 residues long. For the CDR3, the DNA is TGCGCCAGCAGCCTATACGGGGGCCCCTACGAGCAGTACTTC. Residues: CASSLYGGPYEQYF.

The J gene is TRBJ1-1, the V gene TRBV18; maybe TRBD1 (6 bases). Germline V gene data show CDR1 as KGHSH and CDR2 as LQKENI. V was clipped by 6 bases and J by 1 base, with 9 bases between them. The CDR3 extends over 13 amino acids. Written as DNA, the CDR3 is TGTGCCAGCTCGGCGGGACAGAACACTGAAGCTTTCTTT. This translates into CASSAGQNTEAFF.

The rearrangement uses TRBV11-3 and TRBJ1-4; D may be TRBD1 (5 bases). Germline CDR1 is SGHNT and CDR2 is YENEEA. V dropped 5 bases and J dropped 8 bases, with 21 bases sitting between them. This CDR3 contains 16 residues. The CDR3 coding sequence is TGTGCCAGCAGCCCGGGGCGGACCCTCGGGCGAGAAAAACTGTTTTTT. Translation gives CASSPGRTLGREKLFF.

For the CDR3, the DNA is TGTGCCAGCAGTGAACAAGGTGGAAAAGAGACCCAGTACTTC. Translation: CASSEQGGKETQYF. The rearrangement links TRBV6-1 to TRBJ2-5; D remains unclear. Germline V gives CDR1 MNHNS, CDR2 SASEGT. The CDR3 extends over 14 amino acids. V lost 2 bases, J lost 3 bases, and 10 bases lay in between.

J is TRBJ1-2 and V is TRBV28; possibly TRBD1 for D (5 bases). Looked up from germline, CDR1 is MDHEN and CDR2 is SYDVKM. This CDR3 has 12 amino acids. V was cut by 6 bases and J by 8 bases, with 13 bases left in between. CDR3 sequence reads: CASRPGMLGYTF. The CDR3 DNA reads as TGTGCCAGCAGGCCAGGGATGCTGGGCTACACCTTC.

The chain couples TRBV28 to TRBJ2-5; 9 bases are a match to TRBD1. The V gene end was trimmed by 4 bases and the J gene end by 1 base; junction bases not matched to a gene: 4. Germline CDR1 reads MDHEN; CDR2 reads SYDVKM. CDR3 size: 15 residues. DNA for the CDR3: TGTGCCAGCAGTTCCGACAGGGGGTTCCAAGAGACCCAGTACTTC. It translates to CASSSDRGFQETQYF.

This clone has just one count. The rearrangement links TRBV24-1 to TRBJ2-5; TRBD2 aligns across 10 bases. The CDR3 contains 15 residues. V trimming: 9 bases; J trimming: 2 bases; junction bases outside the gene matches: 8. Germline CDR1 reads KGHDR; CDR2 reads SFDVKD. In DNA, the CDR3 is TGTGCCACCGGATACGCGGGACTAGCGCAAGAGACCCAGTACTTC. As protein: CATGYAGLAQETQYF.